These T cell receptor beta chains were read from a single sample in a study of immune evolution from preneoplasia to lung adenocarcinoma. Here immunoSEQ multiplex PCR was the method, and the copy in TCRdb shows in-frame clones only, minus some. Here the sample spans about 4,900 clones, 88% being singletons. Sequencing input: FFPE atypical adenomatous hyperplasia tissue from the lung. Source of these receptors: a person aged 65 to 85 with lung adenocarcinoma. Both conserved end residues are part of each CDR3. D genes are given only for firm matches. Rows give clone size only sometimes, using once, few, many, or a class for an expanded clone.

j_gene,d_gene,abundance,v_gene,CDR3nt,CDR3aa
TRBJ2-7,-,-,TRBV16,TGTGCCAGCAGCCAATGGGGCGGGAAGCGGGTCGAGCAGTACTTC,CASSQWGGKRVEQYF
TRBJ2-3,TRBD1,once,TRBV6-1,TGTGCCAGCAGTGAAGGGGACAGGGCCCTCGGGTATTTT,CASSEGDRALGYF
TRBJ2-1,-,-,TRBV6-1,TGTGCCAGCAGTCCCCTCAATGAGCAGTTCTTC,CASSPLNEQFF
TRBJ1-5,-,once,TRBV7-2,TGTGCCAGCAGCTTACCCTTCCAGCCCCAGCATTTT,CASSLPFQPQHF
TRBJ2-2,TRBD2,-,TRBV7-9,TGTGCCATCCGGACTAGCGGGAGTCTGTCCGGGGAGCTGTTTTTT,CAIRTSGSLSGELFF
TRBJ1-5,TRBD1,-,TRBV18,TGTGCCAGCTCACCAGTCGTAAAGGGGGCGAGCAATCAGCCCCAGCATTTT,CASSPVVKGASNQPQHF
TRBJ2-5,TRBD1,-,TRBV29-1,TGCAGCGTTGAGCCCGACAGGGGGCGGTCAGAGACCCAGTACTTC,CSVEPDRGRSETQYF
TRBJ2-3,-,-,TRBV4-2,TGTGCCAGCAGCCAAGTGGCGGGTGTTCGGGATACGCAGTATTTT,CASSQVAGVRDTQYF
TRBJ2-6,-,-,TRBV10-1,TGCGCCAGCAGTGAGGGGCCAAGATCACAAAGTCGGGCCAACGTCCTGACTTTC,CASSEGPRSQSRANVLTF
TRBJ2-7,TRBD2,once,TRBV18,TGTGCCAGCTCACCAAGGGCGGGGGGGCTCGAGCAGTACTTC,CASSPRAGGLEQYF
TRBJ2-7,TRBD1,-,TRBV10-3,TGTGCCATCAGGTACCAAGGGGACAGCCAATTCTCCTACGAGCAGTACTTC,CAIRYQGDSQFSYEQYF
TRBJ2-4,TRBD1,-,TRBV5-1,TGCGCCAGCAGCTTGGGGTACAGGGGTGACATTCAGTACTTC,CASSLGYRGDIQYF
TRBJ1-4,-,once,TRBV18,TGTGCCAGCTCCCGACAGGAGAATGAAAAACTGTTTTTT,CASSRQENEKLFF
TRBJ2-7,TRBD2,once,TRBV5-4,TGTGCCAGCAGCTCCGGACTAGGAGAGACCTACGAGCAGTACTTC,CASSSGLGETYEQYF
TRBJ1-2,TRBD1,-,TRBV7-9,TGTGCCAGCAGCCCCGGGACAGGGGGAGTTAGCTATGGCTACACCTTC,CASSPGTGGVSYGYTF
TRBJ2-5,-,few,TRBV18,TGTGCCAGCTCATCTGAGGGATTAGTGGGGGAGACCCAGTACTTC,CASSSEGLVGETQYF
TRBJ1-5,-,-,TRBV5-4,TGTGCCAGCAGCTCGGGGATGCAGTCAAATGGCAATCAGCCCCAGCATTTT,CASSSGMQSNGNQPQHF
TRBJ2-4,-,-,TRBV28,TGTGCCAGCAGCCTAAGGGGGGGCGCGAACATTCAGTACTTC,CASSLRGGANIQYF
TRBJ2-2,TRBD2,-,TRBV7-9,TGTGCCAGCAGCTTAGTGACTAGCGGTAACACCGGGGAGCTGTTTTTT,CASSLVTSGNTGELFF
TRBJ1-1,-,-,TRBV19,TGTGCCAGTAGTATAAAGGTCCAGGCGCCTGAAGCTTTCTTT,CASSIKVQAPEAFF
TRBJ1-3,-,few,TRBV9,TGTGCCAGCAGCGTAGAGGGGGGGCTTGGAAACACCATATATTTT,CASSVEGGLGNTIYF
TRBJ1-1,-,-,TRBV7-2,TGTGCCAGCAGCTTATCCAGGGGAGCACTCGAAGCTTTCTTT,CASSLSRGALEAFF
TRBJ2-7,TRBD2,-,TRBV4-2,TGTGCCAGCAGCCAAGATAAGCGGGAGAGGAACGAGCAGTACTTC,CASSQDKRERNEQYF
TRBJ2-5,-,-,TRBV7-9,TGTGCCAGCAGCCTCGCCCGGGACACATACCAAGAGACCCAGTACTTC,CASSLARDTYQETQYF
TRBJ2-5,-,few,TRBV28,TGTGCCAGCAGTTTCCTACCGCGGGGGCCGGAAGAGACCCAGTACTTC,CASSFLPRGPEETQYF
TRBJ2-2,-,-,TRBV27,TGTGCCAGCAGTTTGTCGGGGCTGACCGGGGAGCTGTTTTTT,CASSLSGLTGELFF
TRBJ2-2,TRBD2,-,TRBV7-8,TGTGCCAGCAGCTCACTAGCGACCGGGGAGCTGTTTTTT,CASSSLATGELFF
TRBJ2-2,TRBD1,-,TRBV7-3,TGTGCCAGCAGCCGTGGACAGGGGTCCGGGGAGCTGTTTTTT,CASSRGQGSGELFF